The sample holds one count of the clone carrying this T cell receptor beta chain. Sequence at one end of the junction differs from germline and may be a read error. Primed by a sample-barcoded 5' primer and a J-beta primer mix, a second PCR proceeded for about 7 to 11 cycles. TCRdb re-called the 5' RACE reads with MiXCR, one entry per CDR3 protein. This sample has about 1.6 million distinct CDR3 sequences; roughly 32% occur once, and the top ten carry about 10%. The germline V gene encodes CDR1 MGHDK and CDR2 SYGVNS. This CDR3 comprises 16 residues. The sample is drawn from a study of blood T cells in healthy people across ages.

Sequenced: blood. This TCR came from a woman in her thirties in good health. The chain carries TRBV25-1 and TRBJ2-1; TRBD2 matches 9 bases. The CDR3 is CVSTRGGGVAYNEQFF. CDR3 nucleotide sequence: TGTGTCAGCACTCGGGGCGGGGGGGTGGCCTACAATGAGCAGTTCTTC.